This T cell receptor beta chain stems from a study of blood T cell repertoires in COVID-19. Participants came from some 23 US areas, aged roughly 18 to 95 years. Self-reported history from a screening survey and questionnaire set each donor's cohort. Per germline, CDR1 MNHEY and CDR2 SVGAGI. Trimming pared 8 bases from V and 7 bases from J, leaving 14 bases between. The CDR3 sequence is 12 residues long. In the study's own analysis: From reference gene primer amplification, estimates of nucleated cell counts were derived. Sequencing was performed with immunoSEQ multiplex PCR; in TCRdb, only in-frame clones are kept and a portion is missing. D and trimming come from the DNA, and the V and J calls and clone size come from that table. Among a few hundred thousand clones, over 75% were seen once, and the ten largest hold about 7%.

The sequence was obtained from a man younger than 45 in a cohort exposed to, infected with or recovered from COVID-19 (not recorded which). The sample comprised PBMCs or T cells enriched from blood (not recorded which). V is TRBV6-5 and J is TRBJ1-2; no firm D call. CDR3 residues: CASGSGSGGYTF. The CDR3 DNA is TGTGCCAGCGGATCTGGGTCGGGTGGCTACACCTTC.